The 2 T cell receptor beta chains listed next were all sequenced from one sample in a study of blood T cell repertoires in COVID-19. The assay was immunoSEQ multiplex PCR, and TCRdb's table has in-frame clones only and misses some. The sample records roughly 260,000 clones, about 90% being singletons. Sequenced input: peripheral blood. The receptor set was obtained from a woman aged 50 to 65 who had recovered from COVID-19.

The DNA of the CDR3 is TGCGCCAGTAGGAGGGACAGTTCGAGCAATCAGCCCCAGCATTTT. Amino acid sequence: CASRRDSSSNQPQHF. The rearrangement joins TRBV5-1 to TRBJ1-5, with TRBD1 identical over 7 bases. Trimming removed 8 bases from V and 1 base from J; junction bases left unmatched: 9. Per germline, CDR1 SGHRS and CDR2 YFSETQ. CDR3 length: 15 residues. Filled out from reference TRBV5-1 and TRBJ1-5, the complete variable domain reads KAGVTQTPRYLIKTRGQQVTLSCSPISGHRSVSWYQQTPGQGLQFLFEYFSETQRNKGNFPGRFSGRQFSNSRSEMNVSTLELGDSALYLCASRRDSSSNQPQHFGDGTRLSIL.

This clone was detected only a few times. This chain uses TRBV29-1 with TRBJ2-1, with TRBD2 identical over 10 bases. Trimming cost V 5 bases and J 7 bases; bases outside gene matches: 11. The CDR3 contains 15 residues. CDR1 and CDR2 from the germline V gene are SQVTM and ANQGSEA. The CDR3 sequence: CSVQVRTSGPNEQFF. Here the CDR3 DNA reads TGCAGCGTTCAAGTCCGGACTAGCGGACCTAATGAGCAGTTCTTC.